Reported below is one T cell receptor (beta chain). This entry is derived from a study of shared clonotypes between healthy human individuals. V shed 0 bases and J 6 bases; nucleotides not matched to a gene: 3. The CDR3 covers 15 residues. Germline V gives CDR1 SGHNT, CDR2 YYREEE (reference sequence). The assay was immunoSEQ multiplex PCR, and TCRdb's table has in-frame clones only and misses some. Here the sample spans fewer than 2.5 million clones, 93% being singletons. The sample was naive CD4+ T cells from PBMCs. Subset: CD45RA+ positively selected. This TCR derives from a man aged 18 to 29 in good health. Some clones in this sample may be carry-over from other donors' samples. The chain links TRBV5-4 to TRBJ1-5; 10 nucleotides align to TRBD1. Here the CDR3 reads CASSLGGDRGQPQHF. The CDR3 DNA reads TGTGCCAGCAGCTTGGGCGGGGACAGGGGTCAGCCCCAGCATTTT.